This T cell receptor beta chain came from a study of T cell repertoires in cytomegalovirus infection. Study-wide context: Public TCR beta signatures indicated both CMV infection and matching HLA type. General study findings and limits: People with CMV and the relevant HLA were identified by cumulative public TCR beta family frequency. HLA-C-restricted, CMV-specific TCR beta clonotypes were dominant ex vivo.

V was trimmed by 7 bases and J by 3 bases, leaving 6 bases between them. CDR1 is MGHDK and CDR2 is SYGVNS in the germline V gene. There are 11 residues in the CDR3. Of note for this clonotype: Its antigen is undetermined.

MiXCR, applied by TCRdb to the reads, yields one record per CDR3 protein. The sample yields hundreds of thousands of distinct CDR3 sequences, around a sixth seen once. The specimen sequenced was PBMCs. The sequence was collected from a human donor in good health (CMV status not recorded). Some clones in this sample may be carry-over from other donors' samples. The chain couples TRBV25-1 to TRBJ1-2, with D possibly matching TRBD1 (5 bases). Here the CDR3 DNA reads TGTGCCAGCAAGACAGACTATGGCTACACCTTC. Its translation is CASKTDYGYTF.